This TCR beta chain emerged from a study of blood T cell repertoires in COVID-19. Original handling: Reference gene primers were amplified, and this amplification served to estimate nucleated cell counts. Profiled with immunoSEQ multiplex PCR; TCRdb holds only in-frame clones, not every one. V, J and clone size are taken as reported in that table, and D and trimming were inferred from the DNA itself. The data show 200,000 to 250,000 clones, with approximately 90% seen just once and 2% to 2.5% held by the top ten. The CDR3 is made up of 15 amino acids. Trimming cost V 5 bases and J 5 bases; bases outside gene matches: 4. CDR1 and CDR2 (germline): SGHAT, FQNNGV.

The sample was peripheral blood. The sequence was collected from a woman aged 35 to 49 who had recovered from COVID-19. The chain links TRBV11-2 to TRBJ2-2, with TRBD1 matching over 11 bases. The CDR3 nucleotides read TGTGCCAGCAGCCGGGGGACAGGGGGGACCGGGGAGCTGTTTTTT. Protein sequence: CASSRGTGGTGELFF. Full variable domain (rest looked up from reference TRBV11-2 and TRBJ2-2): EAGVAQSPRYKIIEKRQSVAFWCNPISGHATLYWYQQILGQGPKLLIQFQNNGVVDDSQLPKDRFSAERLKGVDSTLKIQPAKLEDSAVYLCASSRGTGGTGELFFGEGSRLTVL.